The rows below give T cell receptor beta chains drawn from one sample of a study of cytomegalovirus exposure and HLA in healthy donors. The data were produced by immunoSEQ multiplex PCR, yet TCRdb's version contains in-frame clones alone and is incomplete. The data show 35,000 to 50,000 clones, 80% to 95% seen once. Sequenced: PBMCs. The receptors derive from a man between 18 and 35 years old in good health and CMV-seronegative. The CDR3 runs from the conserved cysteine through the conserved F or W. A D gene is named only where the DNA matches it firmly. Clone size is stated in some rows and not others, as once, few, many or a class when expanded.

J gene,V gene,D gene,clone size,CDR3 length,CDR3 protein,CDR3 DNA
TRBJ1-2,TRBV21-1,NA,NA,23,CASSKVRRWEKRDGKTPNYGYTF,TGTGCCAGCAGCAAAGTACGGCGTTGGGAAAAGCGGGACGGCAAAACACCTAACTATGGCTACACCTTC
TRBJ2-5,TRBV2,TRBD2,NA,15,CASSELAGGVETQYF,TGTGCCAGCAGTGAACTAGCGGGAGGCGTAGAGACCCAGTACTTC
TRBJ2-7,TRBV13,TRBD1,few,14,CASNPGTGVDEQYF,TGTGCCAGCAACCCCGGGACAGGGGTCGACGAGCAGTACTTC
TRBJ2-4,TRBV4-1,NA,NA,16,CASSQDSRLAKNIQYF,TGCGCCAGCAGCCAAGATTCGCGGCTAGCCAAAAACATTCAGTACTTC
TRBJ2-3,TRBV5-4,TRBD2,NA,15,CASSLGLGATDTQYF,TGTGCCAGCAGCCTGGGACTAGGAGCCACAGATACGCAGTATTTT
TRBJ2-5,TRBV5-6,NA,NA,15,CASSPGIRGGETQYF,TGTGCCAGCAGCCCAGGGATTAGGGGGGGTGAGACCCAGTACTTC
TRBJ1-4,TRBV9,NA,NA,14,CASSDRVGNEKLFF,TGTGCCAGCAGCGACAGGGTAGGGAATGAAAAACTGTTTTTT
TRBJ2-1,TRBV7-8,NA,NA,18,CASKPLLGGKVSYNEQFF,TGTGCCAGCAAACCCCTCTTGGGCGGGAAAGTATCCTACAATGAGCAGTTCTTC
TRBJ1-3,TRBV5-1,NA,NA,15,CASSLAPGSGNTIYF,TGCGCCAGCAGCTTGGCCCCAGGCTCTGGAAACACCATATATTTT
TRBJ2-7,TRBV5-4,NA,NA,14,CASSPRQGGSEQYF,TGTGCCAGCAGCCCCCGCCAGGGTGGAAGCGAGCAGTACTTC
TRBJ1-1,TRBV5-4,TRBD1,NA,13,CASSGQGYTEAFF,TGTGCCAGCAGTGGACAGGGCTACACTGAAGCTTTCTTT
TRBJ2-7,TRBV27,NA,once,14,CASSDQVLLSEQYF,NA
TRBJ1-1,TRBV27,TRBD1,NA,16,CATTHTDRFMNTEAFF,TGTGCCACCACTCATACGGACAGGTTTATGAACACTGAAGCTTTCTTT
TRBJ1-2,TRBV11-2,NA,NA,13,CASSPDTRGGYTF,TGTGCCAGCAGCCCAGACACTAGGGGGGGCTACACCTTC
TRBJ2-7,TRBV9,TRBD1,once,15,CASSVAAGGSYEQYF,TGTGCCAGCAGCGTAGCGGCAGGGGGTAGCTACGAGCAGTACTTC
TRBJ2-1,TRBV28,NA,NA,16,CASSFRDWPLGNEQFF,TGTGCCAGCAGTTTCAGAGACTGGCCTCTCGGCAATGAGCAGTTCTTC
TRBJ2-3,TRBV23-1,TRBD1,NA,14,CASYRDSSTDTQYF,TGCGCCAGTTACCGGGACAGTAGCACAGATACGCAGTATTTT